This T cell receptor beta chain was observed in a study of control samples from healthy donors and cancer patients. Clones were sequenced by immunoSEQ multiplex PCR, and TCRdb holds only the in-frame ones, with some missing. The table records 100,000 to 150,000 clones, about 87% of them present only once. Per germline, CDR1 GTSNPN and CDR2 SVGIG (reference sequence). V gave up 2 bases and J gave up 7 bases; unmatched junction bases: 7. This CDR3 comprises 14 residues. Sequencing was performed on blood. This sequence originates from a man aged 55-75 years in good health. The chain joins TRBV30 to TRBJ1-5, with 8 bases that match TRBD1. CDR3 sequence: CAWSYGRGRQPQHF. As DNA, the CDR3 is TGTGCCTGGAGTTATGGCAGGGGGCGGCAGCCCCAGCATTTT.